The clone carrying this T cell receptor (beta chain) showed up just a few times. This sample was included in a study of T cells after yellow fever vaccination. Trimming removed 0 bases from V and 1 base from J, with 9 bases in between. CDR3 size: 14 residues. Germline V lookup: CDR1 DFQATT, CDR2 SNEGSKA (reference sequence). TCRdb reprocessed the 5' RACE reads with MiXCR, giving one entry per CDR3 protein. Here the sample spans roughly 500,000 distinct CDR3 sequences, over 15% being singletons. The specimen was PBMCs, collected 15 days after the yellow fever booster vaccination. The clonotype comes from a man younger than 40 who received the YFV17D yellow fever vaccine. The rearrangement uses TRBV20-1 and TRBJ1-1; D uncertain. CDR3 sequence (DNA): TGCAGTGCTAGAGATTCTAAAGGGAACACTGAAGCTTTCTTT. Residues: CSARDSKGNTEAFF.